This paragraph covers one TCR delta chain sequence. TCRdb re-processed the RT-PCR reads using CATT. The table lists around 13,000 delta-chain clones, approximately 32% of them singletons, with less than 4.5% in the top ten. The data belong to a study of gamma-delta T cells after stem cell transplantation. CDR3 size: 23 residues. Germline CDR1 TVYSNPD, CDR2 GDNSRS (reference sequence). Trimming cost V 1 base and J 0 bases; bases outside gene matches: 31. J is TRDJ1 and V is TRDV3, with 8 bases matching TRDD3. Sequencing was performed on gamma-delta T cells. This receptor was identified in a human donor. It is not recorded whose cells these are; they may come from a transplant donor. The CDR3 region has the DNA TGTGCCTTTATGATGCTAGAGCCTCGTGTACTGGGGGGTAAACCTACGTACACCGATAAACTCATCTTT. Translating gives CAFMMLEPRVLGGKPTYTDKLIF.